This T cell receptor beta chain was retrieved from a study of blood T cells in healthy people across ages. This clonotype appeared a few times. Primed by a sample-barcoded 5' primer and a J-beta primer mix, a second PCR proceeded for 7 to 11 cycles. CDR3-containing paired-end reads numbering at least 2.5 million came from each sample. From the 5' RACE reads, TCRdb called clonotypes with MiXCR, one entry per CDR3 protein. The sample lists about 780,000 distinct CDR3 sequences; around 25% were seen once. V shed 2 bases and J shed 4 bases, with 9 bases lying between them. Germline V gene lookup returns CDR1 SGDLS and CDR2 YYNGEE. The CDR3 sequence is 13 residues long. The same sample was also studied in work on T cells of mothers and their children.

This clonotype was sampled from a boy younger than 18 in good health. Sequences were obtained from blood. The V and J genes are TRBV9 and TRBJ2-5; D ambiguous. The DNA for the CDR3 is TGTGCCAGCAGCGTCGCGGCCGCAGAGACCCAGTACTTC. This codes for CASSVAAAETQYF.